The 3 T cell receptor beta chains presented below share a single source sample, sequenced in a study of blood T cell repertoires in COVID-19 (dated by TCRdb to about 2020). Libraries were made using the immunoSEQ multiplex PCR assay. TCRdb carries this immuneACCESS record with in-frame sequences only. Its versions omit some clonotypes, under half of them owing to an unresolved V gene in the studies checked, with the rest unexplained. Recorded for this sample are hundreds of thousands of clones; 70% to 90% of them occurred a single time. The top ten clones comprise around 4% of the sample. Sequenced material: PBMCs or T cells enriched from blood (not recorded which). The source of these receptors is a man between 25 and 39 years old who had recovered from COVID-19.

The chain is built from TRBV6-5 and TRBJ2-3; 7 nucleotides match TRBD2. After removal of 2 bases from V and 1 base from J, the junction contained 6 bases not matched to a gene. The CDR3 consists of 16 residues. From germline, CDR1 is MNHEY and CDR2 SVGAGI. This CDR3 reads CASSYSGVAGTDTQYF. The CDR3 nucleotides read TGTGCCAGCAGTTACAGCGGGGTAGCGGGCACAGATACGCAGTATTTT.

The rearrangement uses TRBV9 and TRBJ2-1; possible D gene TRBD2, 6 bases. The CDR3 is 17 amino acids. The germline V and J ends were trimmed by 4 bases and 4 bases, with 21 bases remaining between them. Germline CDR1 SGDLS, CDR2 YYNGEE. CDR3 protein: CASSPRRRASVYNEQFF. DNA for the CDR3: TGTGCCAGCAGCCCCCGTCGGAGGGCTAGCGTTTACAATGAGCAGTTCTTC.

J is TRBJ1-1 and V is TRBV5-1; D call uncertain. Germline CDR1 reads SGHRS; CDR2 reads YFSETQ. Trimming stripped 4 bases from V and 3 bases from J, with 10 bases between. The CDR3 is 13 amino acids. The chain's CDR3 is CASSTGEDTEAFF. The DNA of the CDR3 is TGCGCCAGCAGCACCGGTGAGGACACTGAAGCTTTCTTT.